The next 17 T cell receptor beta chains were all read from a single sample in a study of beta chain features in type 1 diabetes. Study-wide points: In every one of the four CD4+ subsets, TCRB CDR3s were moderately but significantly shorter in Type 1 diabetes patients.

The authors reverse transcribed all of the isolated RNA, so sequencing captured expressed TCRB transcripts. The assay was immunoSEQ multiplex PCR, and TCRdb's table has in-frame clones only and misses some. Of about 340,000 clones in the sample, around an eighth were seen once. No antigens are known for them. The sample was naive CD4+ T cells from blood. Every receptor here comes from a woman aged 18-35 years with type 1 diabetes.

This clone came up a few times. This chain uses TRBV9 with TRBJ2-1; 9 bases align to TRBD2. This CDR3 contains 16 residues. V was clipped by 2 bases and J by 0 bases; unmatched bases: 3. The germline V gene has CDR1 SGDLS and CDR2 YYNGEE. The CDR3 DNA sequence: TGTGCCAGCAGCGTCTCTAGCGGGATCTCCTACAATGAGCAGTTCTTC. Amino acids: CASSVSSGISYNEQFF.

The chain carries TRBV18 and TRBJ2-7, with 7 bases aligning to TRBD2. This CDR3 contains 15 residues. The V and J ends lost 6 bases and 0 bases, in that order; junction bases with no gene match: 8. The germline gives CDR1 KGHSH, CDR2 LQKENI. The CDR3 loop reads CASSPTSALSYEQYF. The CDR3 DNA is TGTGCCAGCTCCCCTACTAGCGCCCTCTCCTACGAGCAGTACTTC.

The rearrangement uses TRBV7-9 and TRBJ1-1; D might be TRBD1 (6 bases). Germline loops: CDR1 SEHNR, CDR2 FQNEAQ (reference sequence). V was pared by 1 base and J by 5 bases, with 8 bases between. This CDR3 contains 13 residues. The CDR3 region has the DNA TGTGCCAGCAGCTTAGTAGGACAGACTGAAGCTTTCTTT. Translating gives CASSLVGQTEAFF.

This clone turned up a few times. The chain is built from TRBV30 and TRBJ2-6; TRBD2 matches 7 bases. V shed 4 bases, J shed 2 bases, and the junction held 5 bases outside the gene matches. The CDR3 covers 15 residues. Germline V gene data show CDR1 as GTSNPN and CDR2 as SVGIG (reference sequence). The DNA for the CDR3 is TGTGCCTGGATGCCGGGGGGAGCTGGGGCCAACGTCCTGACTTTC. This codes for CAWMPGGAGANVLTF.

There are a few counts of this clone. The genes are TRBV29-1 and TRBJ2-1, with a tentative D call TRBD2 (6 bases). The CDR3 runs 15 residues. Germline assignment: CDR1 SQVTM and CDR2 ANQGSEA. V was clipped by 8 bases and J by 0 bases, with 17 bases between them. The CDR3 coding sequence is TGCAGCATTAGACAGCGGGTAAGCTCCTACAATGAGCAGTTCTTC. Amino acid sequence: CSIRQRVSSYNEQFF.

CDR3 coding DNA: TGCGCCAGCAGCTTGGACAGGGCTGGGGCCAACGTCCTGACTTTC. This sequence encodes CASSLDRAGANVLTF. V and J are TRBV5-1 and TRBJ2-6; maybe TRBD1 (6 bases). CDR1 SGHRS and CDR2 YFSETQ come from the germline V gene. The germline V and J ends were trimmed by 0 bases and 2 bases, with 6 bases remaining between them. The CDR3 consists of 15 residues.

This clone turned up a few times. The chain recombines TRBV7-8 with TRBJ2-2; TRBD1 agrees at 8 bases. The CDR3 length is 14 residues. The germline gives CDR1 SGHVS, CDR2 FQNEAQ. V gave up 5 bases and J gave up 5 bases; unmatched junction bases: 4. The CDR3 bases are TGTGCCAGCAGCATAAGGACAGGGACCGGGGAGCTGTTTTTT. It encodes CASSIRTGTGELFF.

Of note for this clone: Within the sample, other DNA sequences also encode this same CDR3. This chain's CDR3 is CSATGTYEQYF. The DNA for the CDR3 is TGCAGTGCTACGGGGACCTACGAGCAGTACTTC. The rearrangement uses TRBV20-1 and TRBJ2-7, with D possibly TRBD2 on 5 matching bases. Trimming took off 4 bases at V and 2 bases at J, with 6 bases between the two ends. This CDR3 has 11 amino acids. Germline V gives CDR1 DFQATT, CDR2 SNEGSKA (reference sequence).

This clone was recorded a few times. The chain joins TRBV9 to TRBJ2-1, with D maybe TRBD2 (6 bases). With 3 bases removed from V and 9 bases from J, the gap between germline ends came to 19 bases. Looked up from germline, CDR1 is SGDLS and CDR2 is YYNGEE. The CDR3 totals 15 residues. The CDR3 region is CASSAGTPPYGEQFF. The CDR3 nucleotides are TGTGCCAGCAGCGCCGGGACTCCTCCTTATGGTGAGCAGTTCTTC.

The chain couples TRBV12-5 to TRBJ2-2, with 12 bases aligning to TRBD2. Per the germline V gene, CDR1 is LGHNT and CDR2 is FRNRAP. V trimming: 2 bases; J trimming: 2 bases; junction bases outside the gene matches: 3. There are 17 residues in the CDR3. The CDR3 here is CASGLSLAGGNTGELFF. In DNA, the CDR3 is TGTGCTAGTGGTTTGTCACTAGCGGGGGGAAACACCGGGGAGCTGTTTTTT.

The chain uses TRBV28 and TRBJ2-4; possibly TRBD1 for D (5 bases). Trimming left V 3 bases short and J 5 bases short, with 5 bases between. Germline CDR1 and CDR2: MDHEN and SYDVKM. This CDR3 comprises 12 residues. CDR3 nucleotides: TGTGCCAGCAGTTTCAGGGAAAACATTCAGTACTTC. Its protein product is CASSFRENIQYF.

The chain is built from TRBV27 and TRBJ2-7; perhaps TRBD2 as D (6 bases). The germline V gene encodes CDR1 MNHEY and CDR2 SMNVEV (reference sequence). V lost 11 bases, J lost 3 bases, and 14 bases lay in between. The CDR3 is 12 residues long. CDR3 DNA: TGTGCCGTATCGGGGAGGTTCTACGAGCAGTACTTC. This codes for CAVSGRFYEQYF.

Only a few counts were recorded for this clone. The chain couples TRBV7-9 to TRBJ2-1, with 10 bases matching TRBD2. CDR1 and CDR2 (germline): SEHNR, FQNEAQ (reference sequence). The CDR3 is made up of 16 amino acids. J was trimmed by 7 bases and V by 5 bases; bases with no gene match: 11. CDR3 residues: CASSPTWTSGFNEQFF. CDR3 DNA sequence: TGTGCCAGCAGCCCGACATGGACTAGCGGTTTTAATGAGCAGTTCTTC.

This clone came up a few times. This chain connects TRBV28 to TRBJ2-1; 10 positions match TRBD2. The CDR3 sequence is 15 residues long. J lost 4 bases, V lost 6 bases, and 6 bases had no gene match. From germline, CDR1 is MDHEN and CDR2 SYDVKM. This chain's CDR3 is CASSRWTSGYNEQFF. The DNA for the CDR3 is TGTGCCAGCAGCCGCTGGACTAGCGGTTACAATGAGCAGTTCTTC.

This clone was seen a few times. This same CDR3 is encoded by further DNA sequences in the sample. The rearrangement joins TRBV30 to TRBJ1-1; 7 bases match TRBD1. With V trimmed by 1 base and J by 2 bases, 1 base remained unmatched. This CDR3 is built from 13 residues. Germline V gives CDR1 GTSNPN, CDR2 SVGIG (reference sequence). CDR3 protein: CAWSGQGNTEAFF. The CDR3 DNA is TGTGCCTGGAGTGGACAGGGAAACACTGAAGCTTTCTTT.

Only a few counts were recorded for this clone. The rearrangement links TRBV27 to TRBJ2-3; 8 bases are a match to TRBD2. CDR1 is MNHEY and CDR2 is SMNVEV in the germline V gene (reference sequence). J lost 4 bases, V lost 6 bases, and 12 bases had no gene match. The CDR3 loop spans 16 amino acids. Written as DNA, the CDR3 is TGTGCCAGCAGACAACCCGGGACTAGACTTGCAGATACGCAGTATTTT. The encoded protein is CASRQPGTRLADTQYF.

Only a few counts were recorded for this clone. The V gene is TRBV7-8, the J gene TRBJ2-7; 9 nucleotides match TRBD2. J gave up 5 bases and V 2 bases, and 22 bases lay outside the gene matches. Germline V CDR1 and CDR2: SGHVS, FQNEAQ. The CDR3 is 20 amino acids. The CDR3 sequence is CASSLSRVTGRRAGGNEQYV. In DNA form, the CDR3 reads TGTGCCAGCAGCTTAAGTAGGGTCACCGGACGTCGGGCGGGAGGGAACGAGCAGTACGTC.